The present entry profiles one T cell receptor beta chain with its context. Antigen specificity is unknown. The germline CDR1 and CDR2 sequences are SEHNR and FQNEAQ (reference sequence). The V and J ends lost 5 bases and 15 bases, in that order; junction bases with no gene match: 12. The CDR3 has 13 amino acids. The sample originates from a study of shared clonotypes between healthy human individuals. The study, taken as a whole, reports: Among four donors, roughly 5.4% of naive CD4 clonotypes were found in common. It was the few donors that limited the genetic and exposure-history diversity represented.

A CD45RA-negative memory subset and a CD45RA+ naive subset were separated from the CD4+ cells. Only in-frame clones appear in the TCRdb table, and some are missing; sequencing was by immunoSEQ multiplex PCR. Among some 2,500,000 clones listed, around 90% were seen once. Source material: naive CD4+ T cells from PBMCs. Subset denoted: CD45RA+ positively selected. The chain links TRBV7-9 to TRBJ1-4, with 7 positions matching TRBD1. This sequence was found in a man aged 18 to 30 in good health. Some clones in this sample may be carry-over from other donors' samples. The CDR3 is CASSPGPGTDLFF. The CDR3 nucleotides read TGTGCCAGCAGCCCAGGGCCGGGGACAGACTTGTTTTTT.